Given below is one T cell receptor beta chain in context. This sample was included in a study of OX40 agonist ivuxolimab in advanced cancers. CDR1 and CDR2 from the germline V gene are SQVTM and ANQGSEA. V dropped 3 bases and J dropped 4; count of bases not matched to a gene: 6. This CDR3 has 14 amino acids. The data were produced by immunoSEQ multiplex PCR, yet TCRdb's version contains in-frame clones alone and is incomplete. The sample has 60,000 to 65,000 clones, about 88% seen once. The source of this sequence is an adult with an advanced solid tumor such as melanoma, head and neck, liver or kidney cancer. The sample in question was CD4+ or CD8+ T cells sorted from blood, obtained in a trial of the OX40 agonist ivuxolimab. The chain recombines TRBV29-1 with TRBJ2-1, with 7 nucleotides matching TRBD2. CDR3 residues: CSVEVAGRYNEQFF. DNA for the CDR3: TGCAGCGTTGAGGTAGCGGGCAGATACAATGAGCAGTTCTTC.